The clone carrying this T cell receptor (beta chain) was recorded at least ten times. Its antigen is currently unknown. This specimen comes from a study of T cells in Graves' hyperthyroidism and ophthalmopathy. The TCR beta CDR3 regions underwent amplification using RNA transcripts as the source. First-round RT-PCR with HTBI primers amplified the TCR CDR3 region. Via MiXCR, TCRdb re-called the multiplex PCR reads, giving one row per CDR3 protein. The table lists hundreds of thousands of distinct CDR3 sequences, roughly 15% of them singletons. This CDR3 region has 13 residues. Germline V lookup: CDR1 MNHEY, CDR2 SMNVEV (reference sequence). Trimming left V 6 bases short and J 14 bases short, with 22 bases between. General study findings and limits: Ophthalmopathy cases were set apart from stable hyperthyroidism by a 13 V-J model.

The sequenced sample consisted of blood. The receptor comes from a woman aged 40 to 50 with Graves' ophthalmopathy. The V call is TRBV27, the J call TRBJ1-2; D unresolved. CDR3 loop: CASSPYGRRWATF. CDR3 nucleotide sequence: TGTGCCAGCAGCCCCTATGGCCGACGGTGGGCAACCTTC.